A single sample is the source of the 24 T cell receptor beta chains below, sequenced in a study of patients and donors after allogeneic stem cell transplantation. TCRdb itself ran the RT-PCR reads through MiXCR, one entry per CDR3 protein. The data show hundreds of thousands of distinct CDR3 sequences, approximately 16% seen once. Sequences were obtained from blood, either unsorted or a sorted T cell fraction (not recorded which). These receptors were collected from a human donor who was either an allogeneic HSCT recipient or a stem cell or donor lymphocyte infusion donor (not recorded which). It is not recorded whose cells these are; they may come from a transplant donor.

This clonotype has only a few counts. Here the CDR3 reads CASSGMLRDTQYF. CDR3 nucleotides: TGTGCCAGCAGCGGGATGTTGCGGGATACGCAGTATTTT. This chain joins TRBV3-1 and TRBJ2-3, with D hard to call. V was pared by 5 bases and J by 6 bases, with 12 bases between. This CDR3 contains 13 residues. Per the germline V gene, CDR1 is LGHDT and CDR2 is YNNKEL (reference sequence).

This clonotype occurred many times. The V and J genes are TRBV10-3 and TRBJ2-1, with D possibly called TRBD1 or TRBD2 (6 bases each). Trimming removed 11 bases at V and 0 bases at J, with 14 bases between. CDR1 and CDR2 (germline): ENHRY, SYGVKD. The length of the CDR3 is 14 residues. CDR3 coding DNA: TGTGCCGTTAGGGGGGATAGCTCCTACAATGAGCAGTTCTTC. It yields the protein CAVRGDSSYNEQFF.

This clonotype has more than one count but fewer than ten. CDR3 region: CASSYRTGIDSGANVLTF. The CDR3, as DNA: TGTGCCAGCAGTTACCGGACAGGTATCGATTCTGGGGCCAACGTCCTGACTTTC. The rearrangement uses TRBV6-2 or TRBV6-3 and TRBJ2-6; 7 bases agree with TRBD1. This CDR3 is 18 amino acids long. Germline V CDR1 and CDR2: MNHEY, SVGEGT. V lost 2 bases to trimming and J lost 1 base; unmatched junction nucleotides: 8.

This clonotype was observed many times. The chain is built from TRBV7-9 and TRBJ1-5; D is uncertain. V lost 6 bases and J lost 1, with 10 bases in between. The CDR3 has 14 amino acids. CDR1 is SEHNR, CDR2 FQNEAQ, per germline (reference sequence). The CDR3 region has the DNA TGTGCCAGCAGGATGCCGGGCAGCAATCAGCCCCAGCATTTT. It is translated as CASRMPGSNQPQHF.

V is TRBV6-6 and J is TRBJ1-2; D perhaps matches TRBD1 (6 bases). Between the trimmed V and J ends, which lost 5 bases and 10 bases, there was a span of 11 bases. CDR3 length: 11 residues. CDR1 is MNHNY and CDR2 is SVGAGI in the germline V gene (reference sequence). This CDR3 reads CASSRTALYTF. The CDR3 DNA follows: TGTGCCAGCAGTCGGACAGCCCTCTACACCTTC.

The chain couples TRBV5-4 to TRBJ2-2, with D possibly TRBD1 on 7 matching bases. The germline V gene has CDR1 SGHNT and CDR2 YYREEE (reference sequence). This CDR3 has 15 residues. The V and J ends lost 0 bases and 7 bases respectively, with 13 bases between them. The CDR3 nucleotides read TGTGCCAGCAGCTTGGGCTCAGGGGGGATCGGGGAGCTGTTTTTT. Translating it yields CASSLGSGGIGELFF. The complete variable domain, with remaining parts taken from reference TRBV5-4 and TRBJ2-2, reads ETGVTQSPTHLIKTRGQQVTLRCSSQSGHNTVSWYQQALGQGPQFIFQYYREEENGRGNFPPRFSGLQFPNYSSELNVNALELDDSALYLCASSLGSGGIGELFFGEGSRLTVL.

This clonotype appeared a single time. A read error is possible here, since a much larger clone lies one base away. The J gene is TRBJ2-7, the V gene TRBV12-3 or TRBV12-4; 10 bases line up with TRBD1. This CDR3 region has 15 residues. CDR3 amino acids: CASSPGDRGFYEHYF. The CDR3 DNA follows: TGTGCCAGCAGTCCTGGGGACAGGGGATTTTACGAGCACTACTTC.

The rearrangement links TRBV20-1 to TRBJ1-3; D may be TRBD1 (6 bases). Germline V gene sequence: CDR1 DFQATT, CDR2 SNEGSKA (reference sequence). With 6 bases removed from V and 7 bases from J, the gap between germline ends came to 19 bases. The CDR3 is 14 residues long. The CDR3 spells CSALGTRRDNTIYF. In DNA, the CDR3 is TGCAGTGCCCTGGGGACACGTCGGGATAACACCATATATTTT.

This clonotype was counted only a few times. The J gene is TRBJ2-5, the V gene TRBV5-6, with D possibly matching TRBD1 (6 bases). Germline lookup yields CDR1 SGHDT and CDR2 YYEEEE. The V gene lost 2 bases and the J gene lost 0 bases, with 17 bases spanning the gap. The CDR3 contains 17 residues. The CDR3 sequence is CASSLPTGNSNQETQYF. As DNA, the CDR3 is TGTGCCAGCAGCTTACCAACAGGGAATAGTAACCAAGAGACCCAGTACTTC.

V and J are TRBV2 and TRBJ2-2, with D unclear. CDR3 size: 12 residues. Germline V gene lookup returns CDR1 SNHLY and CDR2 FYNNEI. V was shortened by 3 bases and J by 9 bases, with 8 bases between the two germline ends. The CDR3 reads CASSDATRELFF. The CDR3 DNA is TGTGCCAGCAGTGACGCTACCCGGGAGCTGTTTTTT.

This clonotype was seen a few times. The chain uses TRBV9 and TRBJ2-1, with 9 bases that match TRBD2. CDR1 is SGDLS, CDR2 YYNGEE, per germline. The V segment lost 3 bases and the J segment 5 bases; nucleotides outside the gene matches: 0. This CDR3 is built from 13 residues. The CDR3 DNA follows: TGTGCCAGCAGCGCTAGCGGGAACAATGAGCAGTTCTTC. It encodes CASSASGNNEQFF.

This clonotype occurred a few times. CDR3 residues: CASSFRGGYGYTF. CDR3 sequence (DNA): TGTGCCAGCAGTTTTAGGGGGGGTTACGGCTACACCTTC. The rearrangement uses TRBV12-3 or TRBV12-4 and TRBJ1-2; D perhaps matches TRBD1 (6 bases). Trimming took off 3 bases at V and 8 bases at J, with 13 bases between the two ends. The CDR3 totals 13 residues.

This clonotype was counted between two and nine times. The chain employs TRBV20-1 and TRBJ1-2; D ambiguous. The CDR3 is 13 residues long. Trimming left V 0 bases short and J 1 base short, with 6 bases between. In germline, CDR1 is DFQATT, CDR2 SNEGSKA (reference sequence). The CDR3 loop is CSARDPVNYGYTF. The CDR3 nucleotides are TGCAGTGCTAGAGATCCCGTTAACTATGGCTACACCTTC.

This clonotype showed up just a few times. With a much larger clone just one base away, this may be a read error. The genes are TRBV7-9 and TRBJ2-2; D gene ambiguous. The germline V gene has CDR1 SEHNR and CDR2 FQNEAQ (reference sequence). There are 12 residues in the CDR3. V was pared by 1 base and J by 4 bases, with 1 base between. The CDR3 reads CASSLVTGELFF. CDR3 nucleotide sequence: TGTGCCAGCAGCTTAGTCACCGGGGAGCTGTTTTTT.

This clonotype was picked up a small number of times. V usage is TRBV29-1 and J usage is TRBJ2-5, with 9 bases fitting TRBD2. Germline CDR1 is SQVTM and CDR2 is ANQGSEA. The CDR3 loop spans 16 amino acids. The V segment lost 4 bases and the J segment 1 base; nucleotides outside the gene matches: 10. CDR3 sequence (DNA): TGCAGCGTTGGGTTTCGGGCTAGCGGGGCCCAAGAGACCCAGTACTTC. This gives the protein CSVGFRASGAQETQYF.

There are a few counts of this clonotype. The V and J genes are TRBV5-1 and TRBJ2-3; the D gene is possibly TRBD2 (5 bases). This CDR3 is 16 amino acids long. Trimming removed 0 bases at V and 0 bases at J, with 11 bases between. The V gene's germline CDR1 is SGHRS and CDR2 YFSETQ. The CDR3 spells CASSLDPGSSTDTQYF. The CDR3 DNA sequence: TGCGCCAGCAGCTTGGATCCGGGGAGTAGCACAGATACGCAGTATTTT.

This clonotype was detected a few times. The chain employs TRBV20-1 and TRBJ2-5; D uncertain. The germline gives CDR1 DFQATT, CDR2 SNEGSKA (reference sequence). This CDR3 has 10 amino acids. V dropped 6 bases and J dropped 3 bases, with 5 bases sitting between them. The CDR3 sequence is CSASKETQYF. The CDR3 nucleotides are TGCAGTGCCAGTAAAGAGACCCAGTACTTC.

This clonotype has more than one count but fewer than ten. The J gene is TRBJ2-2, the V gene TRBV7-9, with a tentative D call TRBD1 (5 bases). In germline, CDR1 is SEHNR, CDR2 FQNEAQ (reference sequence). The CDR3 is 14 amino acids. Trimming cost V 5 bases and J 4 bases, with 11 bases left between them. In DNA form, the CDR3 reads TGTGCCAGCAGCCATACAGGATTCACCGGGGAGCTGTTTTTT. This codes for CASSHTGFTGELFF.

This clonotype has only a few counts. The chain couples TRBV5-1 to TRBJ2-1; 9 bases map to TRBD2. The V segment lost 4 bases and the J segment 9 bases; nucleotides outside the gene matches: 8. Germline V gene data show CDR1 as SGHRS and CDR2 as YFSETQ. The CDR3 has 14 residues. CDR3: CASSEVAGVGEQFF. The CDR3, as DNA: TGCGCCAGCAGCGAGGTAGCGGGAGTGGGTGAGCAGTTCTTC.

This clonotype came up a few times. The chain links TRBV20-1 to TRBJ1-1; no definite D call. There are 11 residues in the CDR3. The ends were cut back, 2 bases at V and 2 bases at J, with 3 bases in the middle. The germline CDR1 and CDR2 sequences are DFQATT and SNEGSKA (reference sequence). The chain's CDR3 is CSARYNTEAFF. CDR3 bases: TGCAGTGCTAGATATAACACTGAAGCTTTCTTT.

This clonotype was observed a handful of times. The rearrangement uses TRBV4-1 and TRBJ1-4; the D is unclear. The CDR3 contains 15 residues. Per germline, CDR1 MGHRA and CDR2 YSYEKL. V was cut by 2 bases and J by 5 bases, with 12 bases left in between. The CDR3 protein is CASSQSRVLNEKLFF. The CDR3 DNA sequence: TGCGCCAGCAGCCAATCCCGGGTTTTAAATGAAAAACTGTTTTTT.

The J gene is TRBJ1-3, the V gene TRBV7-9; 8 positions agree with TRBD1. This CDR3 is 14 amino acids long. The germline V gene has CDR1 SEHNR and CDR2 FQNEAQ (reference sequence). Trimming cost V 4 bases and J 8 bases; bases outside gene matches: 7. The CDR3 spells CASSWDRSSDTIYF. CDR3 nucleotides: TGTGCCAGCAGCTGGGACAGGTCGAGTGACACCATATATTTT.

This clonotype occurred a few times. The chain couples TRBV15 to TRBJ2-2; D is ambiguous. CDR1 LNHNV and CDR2 YYDKDF come from the germline V gene (reference sequence). The CDR3 sequence is 14 residues long. V was trimmed by 5 bases and J by 6 bases, leaving 13 bases between them. The CDR3 protein is CATSPVGSSGELFF. The DNA of the CDR3 is TGTGCCACCAGCCCCGTAGGCAGCTCCGGGGAGCTGTTTTTT.

This clonotype was picked up many times. This chain links TRBV28 with TRBJ1-1; D is possibly TRBD1 (5 bases). V gave up 2 bases and J gave up 8 bases, with 12 bases separating them. CDR1 is MDHEN and CDR2 is SYDVKM in the germline V gene. The CDR3 runs to 13 residues. The CDR3 sequence: CASSLNNGAEAFF. Here the CDR3 DNA reads TGTGCCAGCAGTTTAAATAACGGGGCCGAAGCTTTCTTT.